This entry lists 20 T cell receptor beta chains sequenced from one sample in a study of metastatic and nonmetastatic thyroid tumors. Thyroid surgery was preceded by no treatment in any patient. TCRdb re-called the PCR reads via MiXCR. The table has approximately 16,000 clones, 31% seen once. The source material was blood. Receptor source: a female donor with papillary thyroid cancer or a benign thyroid nodule (not recorded which). Some clones in this sample may be carry-over from other donors' samples.

This clone came up a few times. This sample includes further DNA sequences coding for the same CDR3. This chain links TRBV2 with TRBJ2-1, with a possible D match to TRBD2 (5 bases). Germline values: CDR1 SNHLY, CDR2 FYNNEI. Trimming left V 4 bases short and J 9 bases short, with 16 bases between. The CDR3 covers 14 residues. In DNA, the CDR3 is TGTGCCAGCAGTGCCCGGGGTGGTCCGGGTGAGCAGTTCTTC. Its protein product is CASSARGGPGEQFF.

The chain joins TRBV30 to TRBJ2-7, with a tentative D call TRBD1 (5 bases). Trimming cost V 4 bases and J 3 bases, with 7 bases left between them. This CDR3 region has 11 residues. Per the germline V gene, CDR1 is GTSNPN and CDR2 is SVGIG (reference sequence). The CDR3 DNA is TGTGCCTGGACTGACAGCTACGAGCAGTACTTC. Residues: CAWTDSYEQYF.

The chain employs TRBV11-2 and TRBJ2-7; 8 bases agree with TRBD2. This CDR3 is 15 amino acids long. Germline CDR1 SGHAT, CDR2 FQNNGV. V gave up 5 bases and J gave up 5 bases; unmatched junction bases: 11. The CDR3 region is CASSGRRGALDEQYF. CDR3 coding DNA: TGTGCCAGCAGCGGTAGGCGGGGGGCTCTGGACGAGCAGTACTTC. Using reference TRBV11-2 and TRBJ2-7 for the parts outside the CDR3, the full variable domain is EAGVAQSPRYKIIEKRQSVAFWCNPISGHATLYWYQQILGQGPKLLIQFQNNGVVDDSQLPKDRFSAERLKGVDSTLKIQPAKLEDSAVYLCASSGRRGALDEQYFGPGTRLTVT.

This clone is medium-sized (0.01 to 0.1%) in the sample. The chain carries TRBV12-3 or TRBV12-4 and TRBJ1-3; D call uncertain. Trimming removed 3 bases at V and 4 bases at J, with 7 bases between. CDR3 length: 13 amino acids. The CDR3 DNA follows: TGTGCCAGCAGTTTGCTAGGGGGAAACACCATATATTTT. This sequence encodes CASSLLGGNTIYF.

This clone was observed many times. The CDR3 DNA reads TGCGCCAGCAGCCAAGGTAGGGGGGCAAATGGGGCCAACGTCCTGACTTTC. Its translation: CASSQGRGANGANVLTF. V is TRBV4-3 and J is TRBJ2-6; D may be TRBD1 or TRBD2 (6 bases each). The germline V gene encodes CDR1 LGHNA and CDR2 YSLEER. The CDR3 is made up of 17 amino acids. Between the trimmed V and J ends, which lost 1 base and 3 bases, there was a span of 13 bases.

The V and J genes are TRBV20-1 and TRBJ1-1, with 7 bases aligning to TRBD1. The CDR3 consists of 15 residues. Germline CDR1 reads DFQATT; CDR2 reads SNEGSKA (reference sequence). The V segment lost 4 bases and the J segment 1 base; nucleotides outside the gene matches: 9. The chain's CDR3 is CSATHRQGRNTEAFF. The CDR3 DNA sequence: TGCAGTGCTACTCATAGACAGGGAAGGAACACTGAAGCTTTCTTT.

For this clone: The junction departs from the called germline gene at one end, perhaps through a read error. The genes are TRBV19 and TRBJ1-4, with D uncertain. The germline gives CDR1 LNHDA, CDR2 SQIVND (reference sequence). The CDR3 extends over 17 amino acids. The CDR3 spells CASSPIVGSSHNEKLSF. CDR3 in DNA: TGTGCCAGTAGCCCTATTGTTGGCTCTTCTCACAATGAAAAACTGTCTTTT.

This clone is medium-sized (0.01 to 0.1%) in the sample. The rearrangement joins TRBV19 to TRBJ2-2, with TRBD1 matching over 8 bases. With 5 bases clipped from V and 6 bases from J, the junction kept 5 bases outside the gene matches. The CDR3 spans 14 residues. The V gene's germline CDR1 is LNHDA and CDR2 SQIVND (reference sequence). CDR3: CASSGLTGAGELFF. CDR3 sequence (DNA): TGTGCCAGTAGTGGATTGACAGGGGCCGGGGAGCTGTTTTTT.

This clone was detected many times. The chain employs TRBV4-1 and TRBJ1-1; no reliable D call. There are 16 residues in the CDR3. Germline values: CDR1 MGHRA, CDR2 YSYEKL. V was pared by 3 bases and J by 1 base, with 15 bases between. CDR3 amino acids: CASSQGPGSANTEAFF. The CDR3 coding sequence is TGCGCCAGCAGCCAGGGCCCCGGGTCGGCGAACACTGAAGCTTTCTTT.

The chain recombines TRBV7-2 with TRBJ1-1; the D is unclear. The V gene's germline CDR1 is SGHTA and CDR2 FQGNSA. V dropped 6 bases and J dropped 4 bases, with 3 bases sitting between them. The CDR3 has 10 residues. CDR3 loop: CASSGTEAFF. CDR3 coding DNA: TGTGCCAGCAGTGGCACTGAAGCTTTCTTT.

The V call is TRBV18, the J call TRBJ1-5, with D perhaps matching TRBD1 (6 bases). Trimming cost V 4 bases and J 1 base, with 11 bases left between them. This CDR3 region has 15 residues. Per the germline V gene, CDR1 is KGHSH and CDR2 is LQKENI. CDR3 nucleotide sequence: TGTGCCAGCTCACTTCAGGACAGAAGCAATCAGCCCCAGCATTTT. Translation gives CASSLQDRSNQPQHF.

This clone was seen ten or more times. The chain recombines TRBV5-4 with TRBJ1-1, with D unclear. This CDR3 region has 13 residues. Trimming took 1 base from V and 1 from J, leaving 5 bases between them. Germline CDR1 and CDR2: SGHNT and YYREEE (reference sequence). CDR3 loop: CASSLKKNTEAFF. The CDR3 bases are TGTGCCAGCAGCTTGAAAAAGAACACTGAAGCTTTCTTT.

The chain is built from TRBV20-1 and TRBJ2-3, with TRBD2 matching over 8 bases. Unmatched junction bases numbered 7, after V lost 2 bases and J lost 6 bases. CDR3 size: 14 residues. Germline V lookup: CDR1 DFQATT, CDR2 SNEGSKA (reference sequence). This chain's CDR3 is CSARPGGALDTQYF. CDR3 coding DNA: TGCAGTGCTAGACCGGGGGGGGCGCTTGATACGCAGTATTTT.

The chain links TRBV27 to TRBJ2-5; 10 bases are a match to TRBD2. The CDR3 totals 15 residues. Per the germline V gene, CDR1 is MNHEY and CDR2 is SMNVEV (reference sequence). Unmatched junction bases numbered 8, after V lost 5 bases and J lost 5 bases. The CDR3 loop reads CASSPWTSGGETQYF. CDR3 bases: TGTGCCAGCAGTCCCTGGACTAGCGGAGGGGAGACCCAGTACTTC.

This clone has ten or more counts. The junction differs from germline at one of its ends, possibly a read error. The chain joins TRBV11-2 to TRBJ2-1; TRBD2 aligns across 10 bases. In germline, CDR1 is SGHAT, CDR2 FQNNGV. The CDR3 is 15 residues long. In nucleotides, the CDR3 is TGTGCCAGCGGCTTATATCTAGCGGGGGCGCGGGAGCAGTTCTTC. Translation: CASGLYLAGAREQFF.

This clone is deemed medium-sized. The V and J genes are TRBV5-1 and TRBJ1-3; no definite D call. Germline CDR1 and CDR2: SGHRS and YFSETQ. Deletions cut 1 base from V and 4 bases from J, with 12 bases between. This CDR3 comprises 15 residues. This CDR3 is CASSLSHGQGNTIYF. For the CDR3, the DNA is TGCGCCAGCAGCTTGTCACATGGGCAAGGAAACACCATATATTTT.

This clone was counted between two and nine times. The V and J genes are TRBV6-1 and TRBJ1-1, with D unresolved. This CDR3 region has 15 residues. V gave up 10 bases and J gave up 2 bases, with 20 bases separating them. CDR1 MNHNS and CDR2 SASEGT come from the germline V gene. CDR3 protein: CAIGVVAGANTEAFF. The CDR3 nucleotides read TGTGCCATCGGGGTGGTGGCAGGAGCTAACACTGAAGCTTTCTTT.

This clone has a count of ten or more. This chain connects TRBV3-1 to TRBJ2-5; 10 nucleotides match TRBD2. Germline CDR1 reads LGHDT; CDR2 reads YNNKEL (reference sequence). The CDR3 has 16 amino acids. With V trimmed by 0 bases and J by 7 bases, 8 bases remained unmatched. This chain's CDR3 is CASSQDYTSGTGTQYF. CDR3 bases: TGTGCCAGCAGCCAAGATTACACTAGCGGGACGGGGACCCAGTACTTC.

The genes are TRBV7-6 and TRBJ2-3; 8 nucleotides line up with TRBD2. Germline CDR1 SGHVS, CDR2 FNYEAQ. The CDR3 loop spans 15 amino acids. With V trimmed by 6 bases and J by 3 bases, 8 bases remained unmatched. The CDR3 nucleotides read TGTGCCAGCAGTCGCAGCGGGAGTCTAACAGATACGCAGTATTTT. This sequence encodes CASSRSGSLTDTQYF.

In its sample, this clone is medium-sized. The rearrangement uses TRBV2 and TRBJ2-1; TRBD2 agrees at 7 bases. V was clipped by 8 bases and J by 1 base; unmatched bases: 17. Germline loops: CDR1 SNHLY, CDR2 FYNNEI. The length of the CDR3 is 18 residues. CDR3 nucleotide sequence: TGTGCCAGCTGGGTCCAGGGAGGGATTAGAGTTTCCTACAATGAGCAGTTCTTC. Translating gives CASWVQGGIRVSYNEQFF.